This T cell receptor (beta chain) was recorded in a study of blood T cell repertoires in COVID-19. Libraries were prepared by immunoSEQ multiplex PCR; TCRdb keeps only in-frame clonotypes and omits some of them. The sample gives some 260,000 clones, 70% to 90% of which show up once; roughly 3% is in the top ten. The CDR3 has 13 residues. Trimming removed 2 bases from V and 5 bases from J, with 9 bases in between. Germline assignment: CDR1 MNHEY and CDR2 SVGAGI. The chain uses TRBV6-5 and TRBJ1-2; D gene uncertain. The sequence derives from a young man with active or convalescent COVID-19. The sample taken for sequencing was peripheral blood. CDR3 sequence (DNA): TGTGCCAGCAGTTACGGAGACGGATATGGCTACACCTTC. Protein sequence: CASSYGDGYGYTF.